A single TCR beta chain is shown here with its context. The clone's antigen remains unknown. Qualities for individual bases were not recorded, and no much larger clone is one base off. These data belong to a study of shared clonotypes between healthy human individuals (TCRdb year 2020). Background for the entire study: A few men and a couple of women, aged 18 to 49 years, made up the cohort. Each donor's leukapheresis produced roughly between about 0.9 and 9.5 billion PBMCs. Different laboratories and diverse techniques were used to prepare libraries and sequence TCR repertoires, to increase sequencing depth and limit assay-specific biases. To estimate repertoire size and how much clonotypes are shared between individuals, the study performed deep sequencing of blood TCR repertoires from a few healthy adults. For each donor, three plates each were used for CD4 naive and CD4 memory, two plates were used for CD8 naive, and one plate was used for CD8 memory.

CD8 naive samples were obtained by positive selection for CCR7 among CD45RO-negative cells, yielding a CD45RA+CCR7+ population from which TemRA cells were excluded. Healthy HIV-negative adults with no recently reported acute infections or vaccinations were included as donors. Every donor was a Caucasian adult living in Nashville, Tennessee, USA. Blood was obtained by leukapheresis, after which PBMCs were separated by Ficoll-Histopaque density gradient centrifugation and cryopreserved in liquid nitrogen vapor phase. Analytical flow cytometry was used to check the purity and quantity of each magnetically sorted T cell population. Genomic DNA was isolated from each sorted fraction and quantified by UV absorbance on a Nanodrop 2000c. Using the deep immunoSEQ assay, multiplex PCR amplified TCR CDR3 regions from genomic DNA. Extracted genomic DNA from each cell subset was spread evenly across all wells of several immunoSEQ 96-well plates, with each plate serving as a replicate. For sorted subsets, around 200 ng genomic DNA, equal to 25,000 to 35,000 T cell genomes, was loaded into each replicate PCR. Purified libraries were quantified with a Qubit 3.0 fluorometer, sized on a Bioanalyzer 2100, and re-quantified with the KAPA Library Quantification kit. Every immunoSEQ 96-well plate was sequenced on a dedicated single-read 150-cycle Illumina NextSeq 550 flow cell. Under the source paper's analysis protocol: Because the immunoSEQ output held only junctional sequences and lacked quality scores, the filtering could not match the filtering applied to full-length reads. To assign V/J genes and CDR3, sequences were annotated against IMGT germline references using PyIR, a Python wrapper for IgBLAST v1.9. Reads were removed for weak V/J assignments (E-value above 1e-6), missing CDR3, stop codons, out-of-frame junctions, or ambiguous translated residues. V3J clonotypes were defined as sequences sharing the same inferred V gene, J gene, and CDR3 amino acid sequence. The percentage overlap between two repertoires was calculated by dividing the number of shared unique clonotypes by the size of the smaller repertoire. Repertoire richness was assessed with RTK rarefaction, the Chao1 estimator, and Recon v2.1 estimates of unobserved clonotypes. OLGA was used to compute generation probabilities for all TCRbeta clonotypes that the gDNA method yielded from four donors. This immuneACCESS table, as held by TCRdb, lists in-frame sequences with V and J called but not all clones. Of the missing ones, under half trace to an unresolved V gene in checked studies; the others have no known cause. The V and J calls and the clone size are those of that table, but D and trimming were determined from the DNA. Across this sample there are about 2 million clones, with about 95% seen only once. The ten largest clones add up to more than 0.95% of the sample.

What the research found in general, with its limitations: Incomplete sequencing was indicated by rarefaction of sorted-subset datasets, despite the large sequencing depth. Estimated clonotype richness was generally larger for naive than for memory subsets. Sharing across a few donors was observed for around 5% of naive CD4, over 3% of naive CD8, about 2.3% of memory CD4, and around 0.4% of memory CD8 clonotypes. Because the study included a small number of donors, the genetic and exposure-history diversity represented was limited. Compared with non-shared clonotypes, clonotypes shared by all four sorted-subset donors had higher generation probabilities. Sampling was limited to blood, and TCR repertoires in tissue likely differ from TCR repertoires in blood. Based on pairwise subsampling, the degree of clonotype sharing among donors was expected to be affected by sequencing depth.

Compared with germline, V lacks 0 bases and J lacks 5 bases; bases without a gene match: 15. The CDR3, from cysteine to phenylalanine, totals 18 residues. Of all the DNA, just the CDR3 is kept, 54 bases in frame from base 1. Via the germline V gene, CDR1 is ENHRY and CDR2 SYGVKD. The chain is made from TRBV10-3 and TRBJ1-2; TRBD1 fits 7 bases in the junction. This sequence was found in a young man in good health. Sequenced sample: naive CD8+ T cells sorted from blood. Read against the paper, the sample's cell subset or site label means: CD45RA+CCR7+. The DNA sequence is TGTGCCATCAGTGAGTCGACTCGATCTTTGGACAGGATGTATGGCTACACCTTC. This is translated as CAISESTRSLDRMYGYTF.